The 31 T cell receptor beta chains given below trace back to one sample, sequenced in a study of blood T cell repertoires in COVID-19. Only in-frame clones appear in the TCRdb table, and some are missing; sequencing was by immunoSEQ multiplex PCR. The table has 120,000 to 150,000 clones, about 87% seen once. Specimen: peripheral blood. All receptors derive from a human donor with COVID-19, enrolled during active disease. The donor label of this sample is uncertain.

The chain has TRBV3-1 (or the pseudogene TRBV3-2) and TRBJ1-6, with D possibly matching TRBD1 (5 bases). From germline, CDR1 is LGHDT and CDR2 YNNKEL (reference sequence). V lost 4 bases, J lost 10 bases, and 17 bases lay in between. The CDR3 extends over 15 amino acids. In nucleotides, the CDR3 is TGTGCCAGCAGCCGATTAGGACGGGGGGACTCACCCCTCCACTTT. This gives the protein CASSRLGRGDSPLHF.

The gene calls are TRBV3-1 (or the pseudogene TRBV3-2) and TRBJ1-2, with 12 bases lining up with TRBD1. V dropped 3 bases and J dropped 8; count of bases not matched to a gene: 13. The CDR3 length is 17 residues. Per germline, CDR1 LGHDT and CDR2 YNNKEL (reference sequence). The CDR3 protein is CASSHTLEGQGAGGYTF. The CDR3, as DNA: TGTGCCAGCAGCCACACCCTAGAGGGACAGGGGGCGGGAGGCTACACCTTC.

V and J are TRBV30 and TRBJ2-6; 11 bases fit TRBD1. After removal of 5 bases from V and 0 bases from J, the junction contained 12 bases not matched to a gene. The V gene's germline CDR1 is GTSNPN and CDR2 SVGIG (reference sequence). This CDR3 is built from 19 residues. DNA for the CDR3: TGTGCCTGGCCTAGTGGGCTCGGGACAGGGGGCTCTGGGGCCAACGTCCTGACTTTC. This sequence encodes CAWPSGLGTGGSGANVLTF.

J is TRBJ1-2 and V is TRBV6-8; perhaps TRBD1 as D (5 bases). V lost 8 bases and J 12 bases, leaving 19 bases between the germline ends. Germline CDR1 reads MNHGY; CDR2 reads SAAAGT. CDR3 size: 12 residues. The CDR3 is CASLFRRGQNTF. The CDR3 region has the DNA TGTGCCAGCCTCTTCAGGAGGGGTCAGAACACCTTC.

J is TRBJ2-2 and V is TRBV7-3, with D possibly matching TRBD2 (6 bases). The CDR3 runs 16 residues. With 4 bases removed from V and 1 base from J, the gap between germline ends came to 13 bases. Germline lookup yields CDR1 SGHTA and CDR2 FQGTGA. The CDR3 reads CASSSLGGGNTGELFF. CDR3 coding DNA: TGTGCCAGCAGCTCCCTTGGGGGAGGGAACACCGGGGAGCTGTTTTTT.

The V and J genes are TRBV6-5 and TRBJ2-7, with a tentative D call TRBD1 (6 bases). The V end lost 2 bases, the J end lost 4 bases, and 15 bases lay between the germline ends. The CDR3 contains 15 residues. CDR1 is MNHEY and CDR2 is SVGAGI in the germline V gene. The CDR3 DNA reads as TGTGCCAGCAGTTACCATCCGCAGCAGGGGTACGAGCAGTACTTC. Translating it yields CASSYHPQQGYEQYF.

The chain employs TRBV29-1 and TRBJ1-5; TRBD1 matches 7 bases. The CDR3 consists of 13 residues. V was pared by 4 bases and J by 1 base, with 1 base of the junction left unmatched. Per the germline V gene, CDR1 is SQVTM and CDR2 is ANQGSEA. The CDR3 region has the DNA TGCAGCGTTGGACAGGGCAGCAATCAGCCCCAGCATTTT. It translates to CSVGQGSNQPQHF.

With regard to this clone: Germline is not matched at one junction end, which may reflect a read error. CDR3 sequence: CASSQVVAGGPRTVF. The CDR3 bases are TGTGCCAGCAGCCAAGTGGTCGCGGGGGGGCCGCGGACGGTCTTT. The chain links TRBV3-1 (or the pseudogene TRBV3-2) to TRBJ1-1; D is possibly TRBD1 (6 bases). CDR3 length: 15 amino acids. Germline CDR1 reads LGHDT; CDR2 reads YNNKEL (reference sequence).

CDR3 protein: CASSSHDETGSDTQYF. In DNA, the CDR3 is TGCGCCAGCAGCAGCCACGATGAGACAGGGTCGGATACGCAGTATTTT. The chain joins TRBV5-1 to TRBJ2-3, with 7 nucleotides matching TRBD1. The germline V gene has CDR1 SGHRS and CDR2 YFSETQ. With V trimmed by 4 bases and J by 6 bases, 14 bases remained unmatched. The CDR3 length is 16 residues.

This chain connects TRBV5-1 to TRBJ2-3, with a weak D call TRBD1 (6 bases). V was cut by 0 bases and J by 3 bases, with 8 bases left in between. CDR1 SGHRS and CDR2 YFSETQ come from the germline V gene. The CDR3 is 14 residues long. CDR3 bases: TGCGCCAGCAGCTTGGGGGGGCCAACAGATACGCAGTATTTT. It is translated as CASSLGGPTDTQYF.

The chain is built from TRBV5-1 and TRBJ1-5, with D possibly TRBD1 on 5 matching bases. Trimming stripped 1 base from V and 3 bases from J, with 11 bases between. Looked up from germline, CDR1 is SGHRS and CDR2 is YFSETQ. The CDR3 contains 15 residues. DNA of the CDR3: TGCGCCAGCAGCTTGTTCCCAGGGATCAATCAGCCCCAGCATTTT. Translating it yields CASSLFPGINQPQHF. Looking up the rest from reference TRBV5-1 and TRBJ1-5 gives the full variable domain: KAGVTQTPRYLIKTRGQQVTLSCSPISGHRSVSWYQQTPGQGLQFLFEYFSETQRNKGNFPGRFSGRQFSNSRSEMNVSTLELGDSALYLCASSLFPGINQPQHFGDGTRLSIL.

The genes are TRBV27 and TRBJ1-2, with a tentative D call TRBD1 (6 bases). CDR3 length: 16 amino acids. Germline CDR1 MNHEY, CDR2 SMNVEV (reference sequence). Trimming removed 3 bases at V and 5 bases at J, with 19 bases between. The CDR3 loop is CASSFQTSGTRYGYTF. In nucleotides, the CDR3 is TGTGCCAGCAGTTTCCAGACATCCGGGACACGATATGGCTACACCTTC.

This clone was found a few times. The gene calls are TRBV11-3 and TRBJ2-1; 7 bases agree with TRBD2. The CDR3 totals 15 residues. The germline gives CDR1 SGHNT, CDR2 YENEEA. V dropped 0 bases and J dropped 7; count of bases not matched to a gene: 6. The CDR3 DNA is TGTGCCAGCAGCTTAGAGGGGAGGGGATGGAATGAGCAGTTCTTC. This translates into CASSLEGRGWNEQFF.

V is TRBV28 and J is TRBJ1-2; 7 bases match TRBD1. The ends lost 7 bases at V and 4 bases at J; junction bases unmatched: 6. Germline V CDR1 and CDR2: MDHEN, SYDVKM. The CDR3 is 13 amino acids. CDR3 in DNA: TGTGCCAGCAACCTGCAGGGGGGCTATGGCTACACCTTC. Translating it yields CASNLQGGYGYTF.

This rearrangement joins TRBV7-3 to TRBJ2-1, with 7 bases identical to TRBD2. The germline V gene has CDR1 SGHTA and CDR2 FQGTGA. Trimming removed 5 bases from V and 7 bases from J; junction bases left unmatched: 14. The length of the CDR3 is 16 residues. The DNA for the CDR3 is TGTGCCAGCAGCCCCCGACTTGAACTAGCGAAGAATGAGCAGTTCTTC. Translation gives CASSPRLELAKNEQFF.

The chain is built from TRBV6-1 and TRBJ2-7; 7 nucleotides line up with TRBD1. The V gene end was trimmed by 2 bases and the J gene end by 4 bases; junction bases not matched to a gene: 11. The CDR3 contains 16 residues. CDR1 is MNHNS, CDR2 SASEGT, per germline. CDR3 sequence: CASSEPIRDRDYEQYF. Written as DNA, the CDR3 is TGTGCCAGCAGTGAACCCATCCGGGACAGAGATTACGAGCAGTACTTC.

The V gene is TRBV6-5, the J gene TRBJ1-2; tentative D call: TRBD1 (5 bases). The V end lost 6 bases, the J end lost 8 bases, and 19 bases lay between the germline ends. This CDR3 contains 14 residues. The germline gives CDR1 MNHEY, CDR2 SVGAGI. The CDR3 coding sequence is TGTGCCAGCAGAGCCCTGGGGCAGGGAGGAGGCTACACCTTC. Amino acid sequence: CASRALGQGGGYTF.

V and J are TRBV6-1 and TRBJ1-5; D may be TRBD1 (5 bases). From germline, CDR1 is MNHNS and CDR2 SASEGT. Between the trimmed V and J ends, which lost 3 bases and 5 bases, there was a span of 14 bases. The CDR3 consists of 15 residues. CDR3 nucleotide sequence: TGTGCCAGCAGTGACCAGGGTAGATTCGATCAGCCCCAGCATTTT. Its translation is CASSDQGRFDQPQHF.

The V call is TRBV5-1, the J call TRBJ2-3, with D maybe TRBD2 (5 bases). The CDR3 runs to 17 residues. V was trimmed by 0 bases and J by 3 bases, leaving 17 bases between them. Germline assignment: CDR1 SGHRS and CDR2 YFSETQ. The CDR3, as DNA: TGCGCCAGCAGCTTGGGATCGGGGATAAGTAGTACAGATACGCAGTATTTT. Translation gives CASSLGSGISSTDTQYF.

This clone came up a few times. CDR3 nucleotides: TGTGCCAGTAGTATCTGGGACTACACCGGGGAGCTGTTTTTT. Protein: CASSIWDYTGELFF. V and J are TRBV19 and TRBJ2-2, with a tentative D call TRBD2 (6 bases). The CDR3 loop spans 14 amino acids. Germline CDR1 is LNHDA and CDR2 is SQIVND (reference sequence). Trimming took off 3 bases at V and 3 bases at J, with 8 bases between the two ends. The full variable domain, its missing parts supplied by reference TRBV19 and TRBJ2-2, is DGGITQSPKYLFRKEGQNVTLSCEQNLNHDAMYWYRQDPGQGLRLIYYSQIVNDFQKGDIAEGYSVSREKKESFPLTVTSAQKNPTAFYLCASSIWDYTGELFFGEGSRLTVL.

Regarding this clone: Other nucleotide sequences in the sample specify the same CDR3. The chain is built from TRBV6-5 and TRBJ1-5, with a possible D match to TRBD1 (6 bases). The CDR3 has 15 amino acids. Trimming cost V 4 bases and J 6 bases, with 16 bases left between them. Germline V gene sequence: CDR1 MNHEY, CDR2 SVGAGI. This chain's CDR3 is CASSLRGGASQPQHF. In DNA, the CDR3 is TGTGCCAGCAGTTTAAGGGGGGGGGCCAGTCAGCCCCAGCATTTT.

CDR3 protein: CASSSQGPGNTIYF. For the CDR3, the DNA is TGTGCCAGCAGTTCGCAGGGTCCTGGAAACACCATATATTTT. The rearrangement joins TRBV28 to TRBJ1-3; D is possibly TRBD1 (5 bases). V was cut by 4 bases and J by 2 bases, with 9 bases left in between. CDR1 is MDHEN, CDR2 SYDVKM, per germline. The CDR3 spans 14 residues. Full variable domain (outside the CDR3, taken from reference TRBV28 and TRBJ1-3): DVKVTQSSRYLVKRTGEKVFLECVQDMDHENMFWYRQDPGLGLRLIYFSYDVKMKEKGDIPEGYSVSREKKERFSLILESASTNQTSMYLCASSSQGPGNTIYFGEGSWLTVV.

V usage is TRBV5-1 and J usage is TRBJ1-5; D may be TRBD1 (6 bases). The CDR3 is 16 residues long. The germline V gene encodes CDR1 SGHRS and CDR2 YFSETQ. V gave up 4 bases and J gave up 2 bases, with 16 bases separating them. The CDR3 nucleotides are TGCGCCAGCAGCGAAGCAGGGGTAATGGGCAATCAGCCCCAGCATTTT. Translation: CASSEAGVMGNQPQHF.

The chain employs TRBV28 and TRBJ1-4; tentatively, D is TRBD1 (6 bases). The CDR3 has 16 amino acids. The germline V gene encodes CDR1 MDHEN and CDR2 SYDVKM. Trimming cost V 1 base and J 0 bases, with 9 bases left between them. Here the CDR3 DNA reads TGTGCCAGCAGTTTATACAGGGATGCAACTAATGAAAAACTGTTTTTT. Protein sequence: CASSLYRDATNEKLFF.

The chain uses TRBV12-5 and TRBJ2-7; 8 bases map to TRBD2. Germline-derived CDR1 and CDR2 are LGHNT and FRNRAP. The CDR3 loop spans 13 amino acids. Unmatched junction bases numbered 4, after V lost 6 bases and J lost 3 bases. The CDR3 here is CASGPRGGYEQYF. As DNA, the CDR3 is TGTGCTAGTGGCCCCCGGGGGGGCTACGAGCAGTACTTC.

The V gene is TRBV5-4, the J gene TRBJ1-2; D is undetermined. The CDR3 loop spans 15 amino acids. Trimming removed 0 bases at V and 4 bases at J, with 13 bases between. Germline assignment: CDR1 SGHNT and CDR2 YYREEE (reference sequence). Here the CDR3 DNA reads TGTGCCAGCAGCTTGGCCCCGGGAGCCCGCTATGGCTACACCTTC. It encodes CASSLAPGARYGYTF.

This sequence joins TRBV2 and TRBJ2-2; maybe TRBD2 (5 bases). The V gene lost 9 bases and the J gene lost 5 bases, with 10 bases spanning the gap. Germline assignment: CDR1 SNHLY and CDR2 FYNNEI. The CDR3 is 12 amino acids. This CDR3 is CARSTGTGELFF. The CDR3 DNA reads TGTGCCAGGTCGACGGGAACCGGGGAGCTGTTTTTT.

The V gene is TRBV7-3, the J gene TRBJ2-7, with D possibly TRBD2 on 6 matching bases. In germline, CDR1 is SGHTA, CDR2 FQGTGA. The CDR3 extends over 13 amino acids. V lost 2 bases, J lost 7 bases, and 12 bases lay in between. In DNA form, the CDR3 reads TGTGCCAGCAGCTTAGGGACGGCGGGGGAGCAGTACTTC. It translates to CASSLGTAGEQYF. Filled out from reference TRBV7-3 and TRBJ2-7, the complete variable domain reads GAGVSQTPSNKVTEKGKYVELRCDPISGHTALYWYRQSLGQGPEFLIYFQGTGAADDSGLPNDRFFAVRPEGSVSTLKIQRTERGDSAVYLCASSLGTAGEQYFGPGTRLTVT.

The rearrangement links TRBV28 to TRBJ2-7, with a weak D call TRBD2 (5 bases). Germline-derived CDR1 and CDR2 are MDHEN and SYDVKM. Trimming pared 7 bases from V and 5 bases from J, leaving 21 bases between. The CDR3 sequence is 15 residues long. The CDR3 nucleotides read TGTGCCAGCACCACCGAGGAGGCCATTTTCGACGAGCAGTACTTC. Residues: CASTTEEAIFDEQYF.

The chain combines TRBV14 with TRBJ2-7; no firm D call. V lost 10 bases and J 4 bases, leaving 14 bases between the germline ends. This CDR3 spans 12 amino acids. The germline V gene has CDR1 SGHDN and CDR2 FVKESK. CDR3 sequence: CATSKYRYEQYF. CDR3 nucleotides: TGTGCCACTTCTAAATACAGATACGAGCAGTACTTC. The variable domain in full, with the rest retrieved from reference TRBV14 and TRBJ2-7, is EAGVTQFPSHSVIEKGQTVTLRCDPISGHDNLYWYRRVMGKEIKFLLHFVKESKQDESGMPNNRFLAERTGGTYSTLKVQPAELEDSGVYFCATSKYRYEQYFGPGTRLTVT.

The rearrangement joins TRBV18 to TRBJ2-7, with 10 bases identical to TRBD1. Trimming removed 1 base from V and 5 bases from J; junction bases left unmatched: 2. CDR3 length: 14 amino acids. Germline assignment: CDR1 KGHSH and CDR2 LQKENI. The CDR3: CASSPRTGGDEQYF. The CDR3 DNA is TGTGCCAGCTCACCACGGACAGGGGGGGACGAGCAGTACTTC.